This T cell receptor beta chain was sequenced in a study of T-cell memory formation after mild COVID-19. This clonotype was detected many times. Its antigen is unidentified. Trimming took off 7 bases at V and 0 bases at J, with 12 bases between the two ends. The CDR3 is 14 residues long. The germline CDR1 and CDR2 sequences are SQVTM and ANQGSEA. The study, taken as a whole, reports: Clones shrinking between day 15 and 85 showed a balanced CD4/CD8 split, and those that grew later tilted toward CD4+.

TCRdb used MiXCR to reprocess the 5' RACE reads, holding one entry per CDR3 protein. The sample gives some 13,000 distinct CDR3 sequences, more than 10% of which show up once; around half is in the top ten. The sequence came from an adult woman who had mild COVID-19 (a few samples of this study predate the infection). Cell type and time point are not known. The chain is built from TRBV29-1 and TRBJ2-2, with a possible D match to TRBD1 (6 bases). Sequences were obtained from PBMCs or a T cell subset sorted from them (not recorded which). The chain's CDR3 is CSANREPNTGELFF. As DNA, the CDR3 is TGCAGCGCAAACAGGGAACCGAACACCGGGGAGCTGTTTTTT.